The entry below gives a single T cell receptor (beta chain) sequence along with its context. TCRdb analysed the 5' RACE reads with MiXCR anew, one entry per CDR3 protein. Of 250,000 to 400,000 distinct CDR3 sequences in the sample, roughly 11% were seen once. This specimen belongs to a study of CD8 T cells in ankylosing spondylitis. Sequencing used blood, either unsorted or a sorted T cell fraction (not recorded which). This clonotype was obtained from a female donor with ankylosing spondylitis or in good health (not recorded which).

CDR3 bases: TGTGCCAGCAGCGCCAGGACCGGGCCAGCCTACGAGCAGTACTTC. Translated: CASSARTGPAYEQYF. This rearrangement joins TRBV9 to TRBJ2-7; D not certain. Trimming removed 3 bases from V and 2 bases from J, with 15 bases in between. The CDR3 runs to 15 residues. Germline CDR1 and CDR2: SGDLS and YYNGEE.